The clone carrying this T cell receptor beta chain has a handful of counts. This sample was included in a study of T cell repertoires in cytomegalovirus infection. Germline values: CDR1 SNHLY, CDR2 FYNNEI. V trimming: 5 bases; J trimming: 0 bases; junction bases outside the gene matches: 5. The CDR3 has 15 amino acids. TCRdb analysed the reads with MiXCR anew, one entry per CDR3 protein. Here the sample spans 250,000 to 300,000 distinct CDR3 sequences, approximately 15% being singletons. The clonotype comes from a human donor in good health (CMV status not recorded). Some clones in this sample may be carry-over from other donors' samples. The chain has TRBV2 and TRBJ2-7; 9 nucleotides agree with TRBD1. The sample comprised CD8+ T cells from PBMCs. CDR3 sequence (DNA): TGTGCCAGCAGTCGGACAGGGGTGAGCTCCTACGAGCAGTACTTC. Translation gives CASSRTGVSSYEQYF.